One sample yielded the 13 T cell receptor beta chains listed below, sequenced in a study of blood T cell repertoires in COVID-19. The method was immunoSEQ multiplex PCR; TCRdb's version includes in-frame clones alone and lacks a portion of them. The data show about 310,000 clones, with 80% to 90% seen just once and 1% held by the top ten. The sample taken for sequencing was peripheral blood. These receptors all come from a man in his forties or fifties with active or convalescent COVID-19.

The chain uses TRBV19 and TRBJ1-5; possibly TRBD1 for D (6 bases). This CDR3 is 16 amino acids long. Trimming took off 2 bases at V and 3 bases at J, with 14 bases between the two ends. Germline V gene sequence: CDR1 LNHDA, CDR2 SQIVND (reference sequence). CDR3 sequence reads: CASSIQVRGFNQPQHF. CDR3 DNA: TGTGCCAGTAGTATACAAGTAAGGGGGTTCAATCAGCCCCAGCATTTT.

The chain joins TRBV19 to TRBJ1-5, with unresolved D. V was clipped by 3 bases and J by 0 bases, with 12 bases between them. This CDR3 is 16 amino acids long. CDR1 and CDR2 (germline): LNHDA, SQIVND (reference sequence). The CDR3 reads CASSMIGGYSNQPQHF. The CDR3 DNA sequence: TGTGCCAGTAGTATGATAGGAGGGTATAGCAATCAGCCCCAGCATTTT.

The chain employs TRBV24-1 and TRBJ2-1; 10 nucleotides match TRBD2. V trimming: 4 bases; J trimming: 2 bases; junction bases outside the gene matches: 4. Germline CDR1 KGHDR, CDR2 SFDVKD. CDR3 size: 16 residues. DNA of the CDR3: TGTGCCACCAGTGACCCTAGCGGGAGCGCCTACAATGAGCAGTTCTTC. Amino acid sequence: CATSDPSGSAYNEQFF.

This chain joins TRBV19 and TRBJ1-5; 7 bases line up with TRBD1. The germline V gene encodes CDR1 LNHDA and CDR2 SQIVND (reference sequence). CDR3 length: 14 amino acids. V lost 6 bases and J lost 9; bases outside the gene matches: 11. CDR3 amino acids: CASRPEDRVGPQHF. The DNA for the CDR3 is TGTGCCAGTAGGCCCGAAGACAGGGTAGGGCCCCAGCATTTT.

The J gene is TRBJ2-2, the V gene TRBV24-1, with 7 positions matching TRBD1. CDR1 is KGHDR, CDR2 SFDVKD, per germline. J lost 7 bases, V lost 4 bases, and 8 bases had no gene match. The CDR3 length is 15 residues. CDR3 in DNA: TGTGCCACCAGTGACAACACAGGGGTACACGGGGAGCTGTTTTTT. Protein product: CATSDNTGVHGELFF.

This clone has a single count. The chain links TRBV6-5 to TRBJ2-7; unclear D gene. Trimming stripped 7 bases from V and 3 bases from J, with 7 bases between. This CDR3 contains 11 residues. The germline V gene encodes CDR1 MNHEY and CDR2 SVGAGI. This CDR3 reads CASTNSYEQYF. In nucleotides, the CDR3 is TGTGCCAGCACCAATAGCTACGAGCAGTACTTC.

The chain has TRBV28 and TRBJ1-4; the match to TRBD1 covers 8 bases. The length of the CDR3 is 13 residues. V lost 10 bases to trimming and J lost 8 bases; unmatched junction nucleotides: 9. Germline CDR1 is MDHEN and CDR2 is SYDVKM. CDR3 coding DNA: TGTGCCACACAGGGGGAGGATAGGGAAAAACTGTTTTTT. Encoded protein: CATQGEDREKLFF.

The chain recombines TRBV2 with TRBJ2-3; a weak D match, TRBD1 (5 bases). The V gene's germline CDR1 is SNHLY and CDR2 FYNNEI. The CDR3 totals 15 residues. V was cut by 6 bases and J by 0 bases, with 13 bases left in between. The CDR3 reads CASSRQLSSTDTQYF. The CDR3 bases are TGTGCCAGCAGCCGACAGCTGTCGAGCACAGATACGCAGTATTTT. The entire variable domain, with the rest obtained from reference TRBV2 and TRBJ2-3, is as follows: EPEVTQTPSHQVTQMGQEVILRCVPISNHLYFYWYRQILGQKVEFLVSFYNNEISEKSEIFDDQFSVERPDGSNFTLKIRSTKLEDSAMYFCASSRQLSSTDTQYFGPGTRLTVL.

This chain links TRBV13 with TRBJ1-6, with a weak D call TRBD1 (5 bases). The CDR3 consists of 14 residues. V gave up 5 bases and J gave up 8 bases, with 13 bases separating them. Germline V gene lookup returns CDR1 PRHDT and CDR2 FYEKMQ (reference sequence). The CDR3 region is CASSPGGTYSPLHF. The CDR3, as DNA: TGTGCCAGCAGCCCCGGGGGGACTTATTCACCCCTCCACTTT.

This clone appeared a single time. This chain uses TRBV6-5 with TRBJ2-1; 9 bases align to TRBD2. V dropped 0 bases and J dropped 9; count of bases not matched to a gene: 0. The CDR3 spans 13 residues. Looked up from germline, CDR1 is MNHEY and CDR2 is SVGAGI. The CDR3 region has the DNA TGTGCCAGCAGTTACTCGACTAGCGGTGAGCAGTTCTTC. Residues: CASSYSTSGEQFF.

The chain employs TRBV5-1 and TRBJ2-1; 7 bases match TRBD2. Unmatched junction bases numbered 6, after V lost 0 bases and J lost 0 bases. The germline V gene has CDR1 SGHRS and CDR2 YFSETQ. The length of the CDR3 is 17 residues. The CDR3 bases are TGCGCCAGCAGCTTGGCCGGTCTAGCGGCCTCCTACAATGAGCAGTTCTTC. Translated, it gives CASSLAGLAASYNEQFF.

The chain links TRBV9 to TRBJ1-6, with 7 nucleotides matching TRBD1. V dropped 4 bases and J dropped 3; count of bases not matched to a gene: 4. Germline CDR1 and CDR2: SGDLS and YYNGEE. The CDR3 spans 15 residues. The chain's CDR3 is CASSRGQNYNSPLHF. The DNA for the CDR3 is TGTGCCAGCAGCCGGGGACAGAACTATAATTCACCCCTCCACTTT.

The chain links TRBV19 to TRBJ2-7; D is perhaps TRBD2 (6 bases). This CDR3 is 15 amino acids long. V dropped 3 bases and J dropped 2 bases, with 14 bases sitting between them. Per germline, CDR1 LNHDA and CDR2 SQIVND (reference sequence). The CDR3 bases are TGTGCCAGTAGTATGGGTGGGAGGACTCCCTACGAGCAGTACTTC. Protein: CASSMGGRTPYEQYF.